This TCR beta chain was identified during a study of regulatory T cells in long-lasting Graves disease. The sample holds many counts of this clonotype. Germline V gives CDR1 MNHEY, CDR2 SMNVEV (reference sequence). CDR3 length equals 15 residues. V lost 0 bases to trimming and J lost 4 bases, with 12 bases between them. Time point specified: newly diagnosed GD, antithyroid drugs for less than 3 months. The TCR library was prepared using RNA isolated from PBMCs. Arm-PCR with iRepertoire HTBI primers amplified the CDR3 regions for these TCR beta libraries. TCRdb re-analysed the multiplex PCR reads in MiXCR, keeping a single row per CDR3 protein. This table has some 500,000 distinct CDR3 sequences, about 15% appearing once. This sample also belongs to another study, concerning T cells in Graves' hyperthyroidism and ophthalmopathy. That source reports: Calling Graves' hyperthyroidism stable meant ophthalmopathy did not progress within 18 months.

The chain links TRBV27 to TRBJ1-2; a weak D match, TRBD1 (6 bases). The source is a woman aged 35-65 years with Graves disease. The source material was peripheral blood mononuclear cells (PBMCs), sampled at new diagnosis, from a patient treated with antithyroid drugs. The chain's CDR3 is CASSLSGRGIYGYTF. The DNA of the CDR3 is TGTGCCAGCAGTTTATCGGGAAGGGGGATCTATGGCTACACCTTC.